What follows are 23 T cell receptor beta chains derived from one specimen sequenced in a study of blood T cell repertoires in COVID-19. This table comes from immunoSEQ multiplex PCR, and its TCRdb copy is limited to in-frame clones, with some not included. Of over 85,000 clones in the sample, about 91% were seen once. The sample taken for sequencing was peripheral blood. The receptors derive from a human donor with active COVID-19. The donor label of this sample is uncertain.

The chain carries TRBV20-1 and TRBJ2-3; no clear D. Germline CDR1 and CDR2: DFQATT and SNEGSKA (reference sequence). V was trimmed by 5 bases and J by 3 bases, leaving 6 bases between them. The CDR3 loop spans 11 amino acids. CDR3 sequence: CSAPRTDTQYF. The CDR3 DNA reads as TGCAGTGCTCCCAGGACAGATACGCAGTATTTT.

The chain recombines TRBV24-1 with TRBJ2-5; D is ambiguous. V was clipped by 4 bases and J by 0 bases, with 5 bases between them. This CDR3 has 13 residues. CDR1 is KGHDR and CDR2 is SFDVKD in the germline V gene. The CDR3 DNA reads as TGTGCCACCAGTGACTCGGACCAAGAGACCCAGTACTTC. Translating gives CATSDSDQETQYF.

CDR3: CATSENRPRETQYF. The CDR3 DNA sequence: TGTGCCACCAGTGAGAACAGGCCCCGGGAGACCCAGTACTTC. The V and J genes are TRBV24-1 and TRBJ2-5; a weak D match, TRBD1 (5 bases). Per the germline V gene, CDR1 is KGHDR and CDR2 is SFDVKD. V was clipped by 4 bases and J by 5 bases, with 13 bases between them. CDR3 length: 14 residues.

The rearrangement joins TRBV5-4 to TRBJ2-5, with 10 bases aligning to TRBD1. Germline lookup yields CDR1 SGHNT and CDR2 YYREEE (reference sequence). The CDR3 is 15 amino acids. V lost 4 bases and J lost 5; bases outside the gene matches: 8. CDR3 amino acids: CASSPAGTGVETQYF. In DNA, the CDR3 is TGTGCCAGCAGCCCAGCCGGGACAGGGGTGGAGACCCAGTACTTC.

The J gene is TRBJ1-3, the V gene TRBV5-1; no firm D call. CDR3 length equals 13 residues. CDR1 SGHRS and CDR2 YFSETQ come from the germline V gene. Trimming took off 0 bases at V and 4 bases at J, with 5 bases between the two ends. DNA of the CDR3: TGCGCCAGCAGCTTGGGCCAGGGAAACACCATATATTTT. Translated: CASSLGQGNTIYF.

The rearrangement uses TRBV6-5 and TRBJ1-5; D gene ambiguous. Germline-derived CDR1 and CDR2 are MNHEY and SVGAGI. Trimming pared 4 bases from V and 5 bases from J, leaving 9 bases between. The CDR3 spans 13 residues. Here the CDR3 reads CASSLDRDQPQHF. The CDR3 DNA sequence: TGTGCCAGCAGTTTAGACCGGGATCAGCCCCAGCATTTT.

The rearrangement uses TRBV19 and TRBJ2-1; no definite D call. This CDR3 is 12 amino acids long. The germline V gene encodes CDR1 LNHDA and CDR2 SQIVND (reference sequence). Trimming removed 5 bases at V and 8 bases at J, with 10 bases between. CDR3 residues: CASSARLDEQFF. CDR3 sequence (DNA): TGTGCCAGTAGTGCCCGTCTAGATGAGCAGTTCTTC.

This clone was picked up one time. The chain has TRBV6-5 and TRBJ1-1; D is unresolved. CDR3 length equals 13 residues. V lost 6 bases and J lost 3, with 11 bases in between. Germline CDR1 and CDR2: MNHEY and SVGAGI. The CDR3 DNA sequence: TGTGCCAGCAGCCCCGTCGGGGACACTGAAGCTTTCTTT. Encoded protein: CASSPVGDTEAFF.

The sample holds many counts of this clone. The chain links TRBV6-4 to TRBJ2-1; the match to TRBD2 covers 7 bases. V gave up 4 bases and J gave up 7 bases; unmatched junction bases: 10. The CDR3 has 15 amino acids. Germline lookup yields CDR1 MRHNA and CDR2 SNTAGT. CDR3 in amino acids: CASSAIGEGSNEQFF. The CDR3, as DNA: TGTGCCAGCAGTGCAATAGGGGAGGGCAGTAATGAGCAGTTCTTC.

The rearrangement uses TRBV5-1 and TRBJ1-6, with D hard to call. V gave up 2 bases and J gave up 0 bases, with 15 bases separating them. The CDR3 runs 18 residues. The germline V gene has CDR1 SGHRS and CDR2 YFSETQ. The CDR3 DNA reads TGCGCCAGCAGCTTTGAGGGTAACCCGAGCTCCTATAATTCACCCCTCCACTTT. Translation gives CASSFEGNPSSYNSPLHF.

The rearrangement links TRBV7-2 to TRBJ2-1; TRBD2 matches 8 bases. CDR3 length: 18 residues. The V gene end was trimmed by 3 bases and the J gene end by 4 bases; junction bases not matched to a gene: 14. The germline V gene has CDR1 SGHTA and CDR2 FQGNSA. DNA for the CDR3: TGTGCCAGCAGCTTCCTTCGGGTAGCGGGGAGACCTTACAATGAGCAGTTCTTC. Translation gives CASSFLRVAGRPYNEQFF. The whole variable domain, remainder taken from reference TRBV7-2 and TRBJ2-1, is GAGVSQSPSNKVTEKGKDVELRCDPISGHTALYWYRQSLGQGLEFLIYFQGNSAPDKSGLPSDRFSAERTGGSVSTLTIQRTQQEDSAVYLCASSFLRVAGRPYNEQFFGPGTRLTVL.

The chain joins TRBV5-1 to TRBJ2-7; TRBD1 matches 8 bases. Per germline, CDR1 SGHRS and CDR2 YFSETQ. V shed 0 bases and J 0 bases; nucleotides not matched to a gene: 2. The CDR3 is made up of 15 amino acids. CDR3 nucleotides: TGCGCCAGCAGCTTGGGGGACAGGAACTCCTACGAGCAGTACTTC. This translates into CASSLGDRNSYEQYF.

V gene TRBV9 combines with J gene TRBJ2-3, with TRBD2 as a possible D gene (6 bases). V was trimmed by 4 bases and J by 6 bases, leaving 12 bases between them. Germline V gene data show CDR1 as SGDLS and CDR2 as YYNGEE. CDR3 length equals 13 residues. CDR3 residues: CASSRGGSDTQYF. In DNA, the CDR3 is TGTGCCAGCAGCCGTGGGGGGAGCGATACGCAGTATTTT.

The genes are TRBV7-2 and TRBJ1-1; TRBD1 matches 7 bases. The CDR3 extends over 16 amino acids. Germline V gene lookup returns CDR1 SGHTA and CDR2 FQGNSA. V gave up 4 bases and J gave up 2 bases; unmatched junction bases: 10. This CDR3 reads CASSSFSGTANTEAFF. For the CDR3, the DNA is TGTGCCAGCAGCTCGTTCTCCGGGACAGCTAACACTGAAGCTTTCTTT. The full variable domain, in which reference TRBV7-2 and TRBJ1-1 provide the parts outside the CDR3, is GAGVSQSPSNKVTEKGKDVELRCDPISGHTALYWYRQSLGQGLEFLIYFQGNSAPDKSGLPSDRFSAERTGGSVSTLTIQRTQQEDSAVYLCASSSFSGTANTEAFFGQGTRLTVV.

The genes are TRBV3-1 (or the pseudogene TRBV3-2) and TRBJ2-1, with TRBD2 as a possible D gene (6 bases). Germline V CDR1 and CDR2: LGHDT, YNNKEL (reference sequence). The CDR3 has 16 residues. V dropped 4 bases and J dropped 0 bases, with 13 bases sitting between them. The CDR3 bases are TGTGCCAGCAGCCCTCCCCGGGGGAGCTCCTACAATGAGCAGTTCTTC. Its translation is CASSPPRGSSYNEQFF.

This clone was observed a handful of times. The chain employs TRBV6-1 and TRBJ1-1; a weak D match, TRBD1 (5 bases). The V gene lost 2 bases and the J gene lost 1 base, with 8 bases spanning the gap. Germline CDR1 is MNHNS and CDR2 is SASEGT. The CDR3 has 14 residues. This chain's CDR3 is CASSERGGNTEAFF. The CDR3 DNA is TGTGCCAGCAGTGAAAGGGGTGGGAACACTGAAGCTTTCTTT.

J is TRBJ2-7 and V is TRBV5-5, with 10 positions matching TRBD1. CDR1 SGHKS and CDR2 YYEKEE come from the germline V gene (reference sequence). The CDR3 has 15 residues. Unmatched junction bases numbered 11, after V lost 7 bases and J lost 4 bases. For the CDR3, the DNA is TGTGCCAGCGGACACCGGGACAGGGGATCATACGAGCAGTACTTC. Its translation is CASGHRDRGSYEQYF.

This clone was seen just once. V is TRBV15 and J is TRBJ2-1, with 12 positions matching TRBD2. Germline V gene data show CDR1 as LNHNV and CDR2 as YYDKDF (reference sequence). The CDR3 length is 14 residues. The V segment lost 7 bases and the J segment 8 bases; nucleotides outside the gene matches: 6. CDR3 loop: CATTPSGGADEQFF. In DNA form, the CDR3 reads TGTGCCACCACTCCTAGCGGGGGGGCCGATGAGCAGTTCTTC.

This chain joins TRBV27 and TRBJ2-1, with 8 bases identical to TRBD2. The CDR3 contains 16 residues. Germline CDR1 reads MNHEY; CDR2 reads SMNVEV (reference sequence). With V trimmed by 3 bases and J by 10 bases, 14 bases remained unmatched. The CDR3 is CASSFRRLAFWSEQFF. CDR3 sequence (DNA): TGTGCCAGCAGTTTTCGGCGACTAGCGTTTTGGAGCGAGCAGTTCTTC.

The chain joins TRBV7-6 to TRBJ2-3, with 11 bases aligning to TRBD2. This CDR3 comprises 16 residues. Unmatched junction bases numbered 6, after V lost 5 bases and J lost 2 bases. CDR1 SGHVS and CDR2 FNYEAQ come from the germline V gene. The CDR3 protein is CASSTLAGGPTDTQYF. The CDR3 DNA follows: TGTGCCAGCAGCACTCTAGCGGGGGGCCCCACAGATACGCAGTATTTT.

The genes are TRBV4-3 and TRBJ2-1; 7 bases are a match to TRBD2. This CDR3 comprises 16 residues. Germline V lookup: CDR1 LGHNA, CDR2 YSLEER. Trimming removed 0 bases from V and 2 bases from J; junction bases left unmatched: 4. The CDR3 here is CASSQEVGGTYNEQFF. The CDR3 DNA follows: TGCGCCAGCAGCCAAGAGGTCGGGGGGACCTACAATGAGCAGTTCTTC.

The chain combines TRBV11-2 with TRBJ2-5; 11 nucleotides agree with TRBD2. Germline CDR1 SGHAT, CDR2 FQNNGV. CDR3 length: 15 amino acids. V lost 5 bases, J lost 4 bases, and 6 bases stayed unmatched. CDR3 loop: CASSLRLAGRETQYF. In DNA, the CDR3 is TGTGCCAGCAGCCTCCGACTAGCGGGGAGAGAGACCCAGTACTTC.

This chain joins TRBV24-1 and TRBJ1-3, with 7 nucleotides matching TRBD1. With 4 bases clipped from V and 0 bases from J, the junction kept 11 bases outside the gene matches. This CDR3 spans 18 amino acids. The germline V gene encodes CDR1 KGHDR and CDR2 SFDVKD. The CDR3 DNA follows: TGTGCCACCAGTGACCCCTATACAGGGGCCCACTCTGGAAACACCATATATTTT. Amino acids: CATSDPYTGAHSGNTIYF.